This is a list of T cell receptor beta chains from one sample in a study of T cells in localized non-small cell lung cancer. Assay used: immunoSEQ multiplex PCR; TCRdb lists only in-frame clones, some missing. The sample records roughly 66,000 clones, about nine tenths being singletons. The sample here was peripheral blood, taken before any cancer treatment. These receptor sequences come from a woman aged 35 to 70 with stage I lung adenocarcinoma. The CDR3 runs from the conserved cysteine through the conserved F or W. The D gene is left open where the match is weak. A row's size may be missing; if present it is once, few, many or a size class.

TRBV9	TRBJ1-4	.	.	CASSGYGGAAEKLFF	TGTGCCAGCAGCGGATATGGGGGGGCAGCTGAAAAACTGTTTTTT
TRBV18	TRBJ2-1	.	TRBD2	CASSVGLAGGPMNEQFF	TGTGCCAGCTCCGTTGGACTAGCGGGAGGGCCGATGAATGAGCAGTTCTTC
TRBV5-1	TRBJ2-7	once	TRBD2	CASSLVAGASYEQYF	TGCGCCAGCAGCTTGGTAGCGGGAGCATCCTACGAGCAGTACTTC
TRBV5-1	TRBJ1-4	.	TRBD1	CASSSPGGTFEKLFF	TGCGCCAGCAGTTCCCCAGGGGGTACTTTTGAAAAACTGTTTTTT
TRBV7-9	TRBJ2-1	.	.	CASSLAGELYNEQFF	TGTGCCAGCAGCTTAGCGGGAGAACTCTACAATGAGCAGTTCTTC
TRBV5-1	TRBJ2-3	.	TRBD1	CASSRGPTTSTDTQYF	TGCGCCAGCAGCAGGGGGCCCACGACATCCACAGATACGCAGTATTTT
TRBV6-5	TRBJ1-2	.	.	CASRRTVNYGYTF	TGTGCCAGCAGAAGGACAGTAAACTATGGCTACACCTTC
TRBV6-6	TRBJ1-2	.	TRBD1	CASSPGQVNYGYTF	TGTGCCAGCAGCCCGGGACAGGTCAACTATGGCTACACCTTC
TRBV29-1	TRBJ1-1	.	.	CSVQPNTEAFF	TGCAGCGTTCAACCGAACACTGAAGCTTTCTTT
TRBV9	TRBJ1-4	.	.	CASSVGSSGEKLFF	TGTGCCAGCAGCGTAGGTAGTAGTGGTGAAAAACTGTTTTTT
TRBV10-1	TRBJ1-1	few	TRBD1	CASSPDRGWTEAFF	TGCGCCAGCAGTCCGGACAGGGGATGGACTGAAGCTTTCTTT
TRBV9	TRBJ1-1	.	.	CASSVLLDTEAFF	TGTGCCAGCAGCGTATTGTTGGACACTGAAGCTTTCTTT
TRBV16	TRBJ1-6	.	.	CASSQGRSESPLHF	TGTGCCAGCAGCCAGGGGAGGAGTGAATCACCCCTCCACTTT
TRBV2	TRBJ1-1	.	.	CASSYNRGPNTEAFF	TGTGCCAGCAGTTACAACCGGGGGCCGAACACTGAAGCTTTCTTT
TRBV6-6	TRBJ2-3	.	TRBD1	CASSYSQGGTDTQYF	TGTGCCAGCAGTTACTCCCAGGGGGGCACAGATACGCAGTATTTT
TRBV2	TRBJ1-6	.	.	CASSPGLASYNSPLHF	TGTGCCAGCAGTCCGGGACTTGCCTCTTATAATTCACCCCTCCACTTT
TRBV5-1	TRBJ2-3	.	.	CASLRGDSTDTQYF	TGCGCCAGCCTTAGGGGGGATAGCACAGATACGCAGTATTTT
TRBV15	TRBJ1-1	.	.	CATSRDLIAGTTEAFF	TGTGCCACCAGCAGAGATTTAATCGCAGGGACCACTGAAGCTTTCTTT
TRBV6-5	TRBJ1-1	.	.	CASSYSGPTEAFF	TGTGCCAGCAGTTACTCGGGCCCCACTGAAGCTTTCTTT
TRBV5-6	TRBJ2-3	.	.	CASSFGPDTQYF	TGTGCCAGCAGCTTTGGCCCAGATACGCAGTATTTT
TRBV6-1	TRBJ2-7	.	.	CASSPGWANEQYF	TGTGCCAGCAGTCCGGGGTGGGCTAACGAGCAGTACTTC
TRBV5-1	TRBJ1-2	.	TRBD1	CASSSPGQGGDGYTF	TGCGCCAGCAGCTCGCCAGGACAGGGAGGGGATGGCTACACCTTC
TRBV28	TRBJ1-1	.	.	CASSLLGESTEAFF	TGTGCCAGCAGTTTACTCGGCGAGAGCACTGAAGCTTTCTTT
TRBV6-5	TRBJ2-1	.	TRBD1	CASSYSGQGYNEQFF	TGTGCCAGCAGTTACTCGGGACAGGGCTACAATGAGCAGTTCTTC
TRBV27	TRBJ2-1	.	.	CASSSGVYNEQFF	TGTGCCAGCAGTTCCGGGGTTTACAATGAGCAGTTCTTC
TRBV9	TRBJ2-1	.	TRBD2	CASSLLAGDSYNEQFF	TGTGCCAGCAGCCTACTAGCGGGGGACTCCTACAATGAGCAGTTCTTC
TRBV6-6	TRBJ2-5	.	.	CASTHRGTQYF	TGTGCCAGCACTCATAGAGGGACCCAGTACTTC
TRBV5-8	TRBJ1-3	.	.	CASSLDRYSGNTIYF	TGTGCCAGCAGCCTCGACAGGTACTCTGGAAACACCATATATTTT
TRBV7-3	TRBJ2-3	.	TRBD1	CASSPGTGADTQYF	TGTGCCAGCAGCCCCGGGACAGGGGCAGATACGCAGTATTTT